This T cell receptor (beta chain) comes out of a study of control samples from healthy donors and cancer patients. In its sample, this clone was seen a few times. Produced via immunoSEQ multiplex PCR; TCRdb's table is partial and in-frame only. The sample comprises around 140,000 clones, about 93% of which are singletons, and about 2.5% rests with the top ten. CDR3 length equals 14 residues. Per germline, CDR1 GTSNPN and CDR2 SVGIG (reference sequence). The germline V and J ends were trimmed by 2 bases and 6 bases, with 16 bases remaining between them. The sequence came from a man aged 40-49 years in good health. The sample was blood. V and J are TRBV30 and TRBJ1-2, with D uncertain. The CDR3 here is CAWSPWTLRDGYTF. The CDR3 DNA is TGTGCCTGGAGTCCATGGACCCTAAGGGATGGCTACACCTTC.